The rows below give T cell receptor beta chains drawn from one sample of a study of PD-1 blockade in mismatch repair-deficient tumors. Assay used: immunoSEQ multiplex PCR; TCRdb lists only in-frame clones, some missing. Found here are 75,000 to 80,000 clones, approximately 81% of them singletons; the top ten hold around 5.5%. The sample here was peripheral blood, taken 44 weeks after starting pembrolizumab. All receptors come from an adult with mismatch repair-deficient cancer. Both conserved end residues are part of each CDR3. D genes are given only for firm matches.

>13|TRBJ1-3|TRBV19|-
CASGEAPGNTIYF
TGTGCCAGTGGGGAGGCCCCTGGAAACACCATATATTTT
>21|TRBJ1-5|TRBV5-3|TRBD1
CARSLAGQGKWDSWSNQPQHF
TGTGCCAGAAGCTTGGCAGGACAGGGGAAATGGGATTCGTGGAGCAATCAGCCCCAGCATTTT
>15|TRBJ1-5|TRBV6-5|TRBD1
CASRRQGVSNQPQHF
TGTGCCAGCAGGAGACAGGGGGTTAGCAATCAGCCCCAGCATTTT
>14|TRBJ2-7|TRBV27|TRBD2
CASSAGLAEYEQYF
TGTGCCAGCAGTGCTGGACTAGCGGAATACGAGCAGTACTTC
>14|TRBJ2-3|TRBV5-5|-
CASSSEHGADTQYF
TGTGCCAGCAGCTCGGAGCATGGGGCAGATACGCAGTATTTT
>15|TRBJ2-5|TRBV7-3|TRBD1
CASSLTDRGWETQYF
TGTGCCAGCAGCTTAACGGACAGGGGGTGGGAGACCCAGTACTTC
>14|TRBJ1-2|TRBV6-1|TRBD1
CASSEAGGAGGYTF
TGTGCCAGCAGTGAAGCAGGGGGCGCGGGGGGCTACACCTTC
>14|TRBJ1-1|TRBV6-5|-
CASSSRGMNTEAFF
TGTGCCAGCAGTTCCAGGGGCATGAACACTGAAGCTTTCTTT
>15|TRBJ2-1|TRBV9|TRBD2
CASSPIASGFNEQFF
TGTGCCAGCAGCCCGATTGCTAGCGGTTTCAATGAGCAGTTCTTC
>15|TRBJ2-3|TRBV6-4|-
CASSDGGAGTDTQYF
TGTGCCAGCAGTGATGGAGGGGCCGGCACAGATACGCAGTATTTT